This is a list of T cell receptor beta chains from one sample in a study of blood T cell repertoires in COVID-19. Sequenced by immunoSEQ multiplex PCR; TCRdb stores in-frame clones only, minus some. The table lists fewer than 250,000 clones, 80% to 90% of them singletons, with 0.87% in the top ten. What was sequenced was PBMCs or T cells enriched from blood (not recorded which). These TCRs come from a middle-aged man who had been exposed to COVID-19. The CDR3 runs from the conserved cysteine through the conserved F or W. Each record gives: D gene, clone size, J gene, V gene, CDR3 DNA, CDR3 protein. A D gene is named only where the DNA matches it firmly. Size values are once, few and many counts, or a class for expanded clones, and some rows have none.

D: TRBD2
size: once
J: TRBJ2-7
V: TRBV5-1
DNA: TGCGCCAGCAGCGCGATAGCGGGGGCCAACTACGAGCAGTACTTC
CDR3: CASSAIAGANYEQYF

D: NA
size: NA
J: TRBJ1-1
V: TRBV5-1
DNA: TGCGCCAGCAGCTTGTCTCTGAACACTGAAGCTTTCTTT
CDR3: CASSLSLNTEAFF

D: NA
size: few
J: TRBJ1-6
V: TRBV9
DNA: TGTGCCAGCAGCGTCAGTAATTCACCCCTCCACTTT
CDR3: CASSVSNSPLHF

D: TRBD2
size: NA
J: TRBJ2-3
V: TRBV5-4
DNA: TGTGCCAGCAGCCCAGGACTAGCAGGAGATACGCAGTATTTT
CDR3: CASSPGLAGDTQYF

D: TRBD1
size: once
J: TRBJ2-3
V: TRBV18
DNA: TGTGCCAGCTCCCAGGGGGGCACAGATACGCAGTATTTT
CDR3: CASSQGGTDTQYF

D: TRBD1
size: NA
J: TRBJ1-2
V: TRBV30
DNA: TGTGCCTGGGCTCAGGGGACAGGAAACTATGGCTACACCTTC
CDR3: CAWAQGTGNYGYTF

D: TRBD1
size: few
J: TRBJ1-1
V: TRBV5-1
DNA: TGCGCCAGCAGCTGGGACAGGGGGAACACTGAAGCTTTCTTT
CDR3: CASSWDRGNTEAFF

D: NA
size: NA
J: TRBJ1-5
V: TRBV27
DNA: TGTGCCAGCAGTTTAAACAGAAATCAGCCCCAGCATTTT
CDR3: CASSLNRNQPQHF

D: NA
size: NA
J: TRBJ1-3
V: TRBV18
DNA: TGTGCCAGCTCACCATCGTGGGGCGGAAACACCATATATTTT
CDR3: CASSPSWGGNTIYF

D: TRBD1
size: NA
J: TRBJ1-2
V: TRBV6-5
DNA: TGTGCCAGTCCTACAGGGGGCTCGGACTATGGCTACACCTTC
CDR3: CASPTGGSDYGYTF

D: NA
size: NA
J: TRBJ1-5
V: TRBV21-1
DNA: TGTGCCAGCAGCAAAGTACCGGGACAGGGGGAGATCAATCAGCCCCAGCATTTT
CDR3: CASSKVPGQGEINQPQHF

D: NA
size: NA
J: TRBJ2-5
V: TRBV15
DNA: TGTGCCACCAGCAGAGATATCAGGGCTTTACAAGAGACCCAGTACTTC
CDR3: CATSRDIRALQETQYF

D: NA
size: NA
J: TRBJ1-6
V: TRBV21-1
DNA: TGTGCCAGCAGCCCTCGGACAGGGTACAAGCCGTATAATTCACCCCTCCACTTT
CDR3: CASSPRTGYKPYNSPLHF

D: TRBD1
size: NA
J: TRBJ2-1
V: TRBV25-1
DNA: TGTGCCAGCAGCCAAACAGGGGGCGCCGACTACAATGAGCAGTTCTTC
CDR3: CASSQTGGADYNEQFF

D: TRBD2
size: NA
J: TRBJ2-2
V: TRBV25-1
DNA: TGTGCCAGCAGTGCGGGGGGACGAACTAACACCGGGGAGCTGTTTTTT
CDR3: CASSAGGRTNTGELFF

D: NA
size: NA
J: TRBJ1-1
V: TRBV28
DNA: TGTGCCAGCAGGTCGAGGGCCGAGGGCACTGAAGCTTTCTTT
CDR3: CASRSRAEGTEAFF

D: NA
size: NA
J: TRBJ1-2
V: TRBV21-1
DNA: TGTGCCAGCAGAATACTAAACAGGGACTATGGCTACACCTTC
CDR3: CASRILNRDYGYTF

D: TRBD1
size: few
J: TRBJ1-2
V: TRBV5-1
DNA: TGCGCCAGCAGCTCACGAGGACAGGGCAACGATGGCTACACCTTC
CDR3: CASSSRGQGNDGYTF

D: TRBD1
size: NA
J: TRBJ2-6
V: TRBV19
DNA: TGTGCCAGTAGTCCGCCCGGCCGACAGGGGACCGGGGCCAACGTCCTGACTTTC
CDR3: CASSPPGRQGTGANVLTF

D: TRBD1
size: once
J: TRBJ1-5
V: TRBV28
DNA: TGTGCCAGCAGTTTCCGACAGGGATCGAATCAGCCCCAGCATTTT
CDR3: CASSFRQGSNQPQHF

D: NA
size: NA
J: TRBJ1-5
V: TRBV2
DNA: TGTGCCAGCAGTCGACAGTATAGCAATCAGCCCCAGCATTTT
CDR3: CASSRQYSNQPQHF

D: TRBD2
size: NA
J: TRBJ2-1
V: TRBV19
DNA: TGTGCCAGTACCCAAGCGGGGGGGATCTACAATGAGCAGTTCTTC
CDR3: CASTQAGGIYNEQFF